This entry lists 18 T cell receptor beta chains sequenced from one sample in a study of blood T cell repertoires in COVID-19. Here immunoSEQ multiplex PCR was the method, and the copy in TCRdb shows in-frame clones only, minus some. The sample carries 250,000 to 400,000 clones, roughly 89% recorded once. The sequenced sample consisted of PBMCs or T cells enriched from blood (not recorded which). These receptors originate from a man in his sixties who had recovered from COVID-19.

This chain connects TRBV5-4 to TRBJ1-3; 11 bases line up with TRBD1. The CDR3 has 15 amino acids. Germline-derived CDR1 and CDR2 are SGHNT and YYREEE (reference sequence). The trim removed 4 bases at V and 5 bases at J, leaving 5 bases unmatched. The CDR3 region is CASSQGQGARNTIYF. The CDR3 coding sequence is TGTGCCAGCAGCCAAGGACAGGGGGCAAGAAACACCATATATTTT.

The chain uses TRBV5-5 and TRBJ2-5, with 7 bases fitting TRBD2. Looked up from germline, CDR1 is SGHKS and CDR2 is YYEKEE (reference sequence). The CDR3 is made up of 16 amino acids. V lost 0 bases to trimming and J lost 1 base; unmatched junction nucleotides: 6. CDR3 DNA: TGTGCCAGCAGCTTGGAGGCGGGAGCGGGCCAAGAGACCCAGTACTTC. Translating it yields CASSLEAGAGQETQYF.

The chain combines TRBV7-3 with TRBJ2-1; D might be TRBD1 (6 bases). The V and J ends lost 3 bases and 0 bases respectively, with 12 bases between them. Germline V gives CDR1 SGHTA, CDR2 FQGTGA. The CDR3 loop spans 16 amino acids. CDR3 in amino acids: CASSLTGQSSYNEQFF. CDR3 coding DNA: TGTGCCAGCAGCTTGACCGGACAGAGCTCCTACAATGAGCAGTTCTTC.

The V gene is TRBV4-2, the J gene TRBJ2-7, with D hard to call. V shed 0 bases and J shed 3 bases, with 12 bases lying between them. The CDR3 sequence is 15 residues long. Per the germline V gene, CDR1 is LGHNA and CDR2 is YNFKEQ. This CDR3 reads CASSQDSQAIYEQYF. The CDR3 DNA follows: TGTGCCAGCAGCCAAGATTCGCAAGCTATCTACGAGCAGTACTTC.

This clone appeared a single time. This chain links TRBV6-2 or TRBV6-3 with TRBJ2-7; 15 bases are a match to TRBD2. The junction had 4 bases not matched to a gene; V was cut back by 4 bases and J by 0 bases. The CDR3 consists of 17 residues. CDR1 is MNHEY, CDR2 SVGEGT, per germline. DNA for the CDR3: TGTGCCAGCAGTTCCCCGGGACTAGCGGGAGGCTCCTACGAGCAGTACTTC. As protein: CASSSPGLAGGSYEQYF.

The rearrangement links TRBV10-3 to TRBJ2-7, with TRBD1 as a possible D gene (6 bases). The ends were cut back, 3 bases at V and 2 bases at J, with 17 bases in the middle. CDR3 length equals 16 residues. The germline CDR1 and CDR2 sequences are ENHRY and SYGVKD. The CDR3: CAISDRQERGAYEQYF. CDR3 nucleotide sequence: TGTGCCATCAGTGACCGACAGGAGAGAGGGGCCTACGAGCAGTACTTC.

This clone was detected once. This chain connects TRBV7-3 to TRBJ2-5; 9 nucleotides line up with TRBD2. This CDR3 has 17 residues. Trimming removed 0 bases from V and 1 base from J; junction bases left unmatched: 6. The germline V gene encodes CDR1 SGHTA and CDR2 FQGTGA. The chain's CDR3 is CASSLTSAGGAQETQYF. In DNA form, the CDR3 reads TGTGCCAGCAGCTTAACGTCCGCGGGAGGGGCCCAAGAGACCCAGTACTTC.

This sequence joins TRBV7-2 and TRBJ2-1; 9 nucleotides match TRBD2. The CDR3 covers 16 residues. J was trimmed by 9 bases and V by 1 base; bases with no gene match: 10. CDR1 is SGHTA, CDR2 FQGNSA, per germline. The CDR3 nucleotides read TGTGCCAGCAGCTTAGTGGCCCTAGCGGGAAGTACTGAGCAGTTCTTC. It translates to CASSLVALAGSTEQFF.

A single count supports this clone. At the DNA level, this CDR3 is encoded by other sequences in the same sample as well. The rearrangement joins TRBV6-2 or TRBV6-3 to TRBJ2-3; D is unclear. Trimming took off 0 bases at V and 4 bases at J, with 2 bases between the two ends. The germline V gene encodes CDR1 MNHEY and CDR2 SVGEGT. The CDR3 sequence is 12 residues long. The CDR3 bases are TGTGCCAGCAGTTACTCCTCAGATACGCAGTATTTT. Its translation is CASSYSSDTQYF.

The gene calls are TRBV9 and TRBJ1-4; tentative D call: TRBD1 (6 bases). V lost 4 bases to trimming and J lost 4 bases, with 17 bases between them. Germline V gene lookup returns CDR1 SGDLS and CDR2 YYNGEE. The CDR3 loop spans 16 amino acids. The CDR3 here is CASSPAGGQDNEKLFF. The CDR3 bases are TGTGCCAGCAGCCCCGCGGGGGGGCAGGATAATGAAAAACTGTTTTTT.

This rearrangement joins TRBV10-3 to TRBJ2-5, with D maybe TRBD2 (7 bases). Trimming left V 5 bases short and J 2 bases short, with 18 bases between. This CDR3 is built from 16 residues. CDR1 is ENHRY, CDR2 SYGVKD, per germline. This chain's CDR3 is CAISQAGANPQETQYF. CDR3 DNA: TGTGCCATCAGTCAGGCGGGGGCAAACCCGCAAGAGACCCAGTACTTC.

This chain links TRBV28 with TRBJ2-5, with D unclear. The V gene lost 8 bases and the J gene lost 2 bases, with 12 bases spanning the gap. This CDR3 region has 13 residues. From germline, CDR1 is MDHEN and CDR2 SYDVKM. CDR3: CASGLSLQETQYF. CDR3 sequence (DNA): TGTGCCAGCGGCCTCTCGTTACAAGAGACCCAGTACTTC.

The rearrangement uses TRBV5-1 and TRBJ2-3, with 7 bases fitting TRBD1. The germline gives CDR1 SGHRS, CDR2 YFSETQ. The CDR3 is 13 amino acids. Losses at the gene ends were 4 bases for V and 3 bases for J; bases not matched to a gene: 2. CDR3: CASSLTGTDTQYF. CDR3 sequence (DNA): TGCGCCAGCAGCCTGACAGGGACAGATACGCAGTATTTT.

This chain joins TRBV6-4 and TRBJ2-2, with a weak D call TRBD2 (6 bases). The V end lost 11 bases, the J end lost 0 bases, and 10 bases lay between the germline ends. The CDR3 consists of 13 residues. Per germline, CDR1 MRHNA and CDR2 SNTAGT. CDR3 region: CASAGSNTGELFF. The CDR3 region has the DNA TGTGCCTCAGCGGGTTCGAACACCGGGGAGCTGTTTTTT.

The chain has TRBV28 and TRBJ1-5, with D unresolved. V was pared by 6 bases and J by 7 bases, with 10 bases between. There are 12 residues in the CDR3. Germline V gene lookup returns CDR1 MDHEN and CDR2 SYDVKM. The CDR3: CASSLAYQPQHF. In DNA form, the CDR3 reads TGTGCCAGCAGCTTGGCTTACCAGCCCCAGCATTTT. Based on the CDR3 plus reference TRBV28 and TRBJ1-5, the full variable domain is DVKVTQSSRYLVKRTGEKVFLECVQDMDHENMFWYRQDPGLGLRLIYFSYDVKMKEKGDIPEGYSVSREKKERFSLILESASTNQTSMYLCASSLAYQPQHFGDGTRLSIL.

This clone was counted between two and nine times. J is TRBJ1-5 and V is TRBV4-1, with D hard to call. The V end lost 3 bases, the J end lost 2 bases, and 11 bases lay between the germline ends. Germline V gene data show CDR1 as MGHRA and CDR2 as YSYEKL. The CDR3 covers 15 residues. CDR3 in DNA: TGCGCCAGCAGCCAGGTGCGGCAAGGCAATCAGCCCCAGCATTTT. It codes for CASSQVRQGNQPQHF.

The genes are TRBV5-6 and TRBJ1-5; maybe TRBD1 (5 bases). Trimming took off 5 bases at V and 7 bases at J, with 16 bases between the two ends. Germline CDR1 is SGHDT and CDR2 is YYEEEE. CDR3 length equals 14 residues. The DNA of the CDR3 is TGTGCCAGCAGGAGATTCAGGGATAGCCAGCCCCAGCATTTT. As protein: CASRRFRDSQPQHF.

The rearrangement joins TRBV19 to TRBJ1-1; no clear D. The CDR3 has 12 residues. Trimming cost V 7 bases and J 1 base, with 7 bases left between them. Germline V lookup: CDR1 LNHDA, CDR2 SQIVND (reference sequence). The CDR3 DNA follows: TGTGCCAGTACAGGCTGGAACACTGAAGCTTTCTTT. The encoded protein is CASTGWNTEAFF.